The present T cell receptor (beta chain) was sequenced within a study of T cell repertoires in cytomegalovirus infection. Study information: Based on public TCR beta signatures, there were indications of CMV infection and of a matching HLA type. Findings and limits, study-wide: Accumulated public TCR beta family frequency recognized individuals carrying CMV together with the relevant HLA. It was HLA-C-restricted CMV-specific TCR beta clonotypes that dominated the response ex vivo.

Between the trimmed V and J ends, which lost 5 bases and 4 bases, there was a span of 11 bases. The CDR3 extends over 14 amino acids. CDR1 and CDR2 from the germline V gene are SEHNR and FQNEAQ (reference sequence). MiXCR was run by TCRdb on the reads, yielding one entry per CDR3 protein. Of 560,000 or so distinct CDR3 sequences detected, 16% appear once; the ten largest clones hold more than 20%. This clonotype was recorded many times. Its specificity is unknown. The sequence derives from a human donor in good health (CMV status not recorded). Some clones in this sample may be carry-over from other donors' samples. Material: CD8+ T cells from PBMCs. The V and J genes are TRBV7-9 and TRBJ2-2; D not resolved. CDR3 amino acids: CASSVTSVTGELFF. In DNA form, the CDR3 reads TGTGCCAGCAGCGTAACATCAGTCACCGGGGAGCTGTTTTTT.